The 8 T cell receptor beta chains in this list originate from one sample, sequenced in a study of shared clonotypes between healthy human individuals (dated by TCRdb to the early 2020s). For the CD8 naive samples, CD45RO-negative cells were positively selected for CCR7, yielding a CD45RA+CCR7+ population from which TemRA cells were excluded. The method was the immunoSEQ multiplex PCR assay. Drawn from immuneACCESS, this table holds only the in-frame rearrangements with V and J called that TCRdb kept. Clones are partly lost; checked studies trace under half to an unresolved V gene and leave the rest unexplained. The sample table shows hundreds of thousands of clones, and about 95% are seen once. The biggest ten clones account for 0.11% of the sample. The sample comprised naive CD8+ T cells sorted from blood. The cell subset or site label, as the study defines it: CD45RA+CCR7+. The receptor source for this set is a woman aged 25 to 39 in good health.

The chain links TRBV7-9 to TRBJ1-1, with D hard to call. Germline V gene sequence: CDR1 SEHNR, CDR2 FQNEAQ (reference sequence). This CDR3 comprises 16 residues. V lost 1 base to trimming and J lost 2 bases, with 14 bases between them. CDR3 DNA sequence: TGTGCCAGCAGCTTAGGTCGTGGCGGCCGAAACACTGAAGCTTTCTTT. Translation gives CASSLGRGGRNTEAFF.

Of note for this clone: Other DNA variants within this sample encode the same CDR3. The chain combines TRBV4-1 with TRBJ1-3; TRBD1 matches 8 bases. V dropped 4 bases and J dropped 1; count of bases not matched to a gene: 3. The CDR3 covers 15 residues. Per the germline V gene, CDR1 is MGHRA and CDR2 is YSYEKL. CDR3 DNA: TGCGCCAGCAGCCTTGACAGGGGTTCTGGAAACACCATATATTTT. Translated: CASSLDRGSGNTIYF.

CDR3 amino acids: CASSENRAGSYGYTF. CDR3 bases: TGTGCCAGCAGCGAGAACAGGGCGGGGTCCTATGGCTACACCTTC. This rearrangement joins TRBV9 to TRBJ1-2; D is perhaps TRBD1 (6 bases). The CDR3 extends over 15 amino acids. Germline CDR1 and CDR2: SGDLS and YYNGEE. V lost 3 bases, J lost 4 bases, and 16 bases lay in between.

The chain joins TRBV28 to TRBJ2-7; weak D call: TRBD2 (6 bases). V was clipped by 3 bases and J by 4 bases, with 10 bases between them. Per germline, CDR1 MDHEN and CDR2 SYDVKM. This CDR3 has 13 amino acids. The CDR3 nucleotides read TGTGCCAGCAGTTTCCGGGCGGGGTACGAGCAGTACTTC. Protein: CASSFRAGYEQYF.

The chain links TRBV13 to TRBJ2-5; TRBD1 or TRBD2 may be the D gene (6 bases each). Germline V gives CDR1 PRHDT, CDR2 FYEKMQ (reference sequence). CDR3 length: 12 residues. Trimming removed 8 bases from V and 3 bases from J, with 10 bases in between. The CDR3 nucleotides are TGTGCCAGCTCTAGGGGGGAAGAGACCCAGTACTTC. This codes for CASSRGEETQYF.

The rearrangement links TRBV28 to TRBJ2-2; 7 bases line up with TRBD2. Germline V CDR1 and CDR2: MDHEN, SYDVKM. There are 16 residues in the CDR3. V dropped 5 bases and J dropped 0; count of bases not matched to a gene: 6. In nucleotides, the CDR3 is TGTGCCAGCAGTCCCCGGCTAGCGGCGAACACCGGGGAGCTGTTTTTT. Encoded protein: CASSPRLAANTGELFF. The complete variable domain, with remaining parts taken from reference TRBV28 and TRBJ2-2, reads DVKVTQSSRYLVKRTGEKVFLECVQDMDHENMFWYRQDPGLGLRLIYFSYDVKMKEKGDIPEGYSVSREKKERFSLILESASTNQTSMYLCASSPRLAANTGELFFGEGSRLTVL.

The genes are TRBV14 and TRBJ1-2; D gene uncertain. The CDR3 consists of 15 residues. Germline CDR1 is SGHDN and CDR2 is FVKESK. Trimming removed 0 bases from V and 4 bases from J, with 12 bases in between. The DNA of the CDR3 is TGTGCCAGCAGCCAAGACTTTCGGGGAAGCTATGGCTACACCTTC. It specifies CASSQDFRGSYGYTF. The full variable domain, completed using reference TRBV14 and TRBJ1-2, is EAGVTQFPSHSVIEKGQTVTLRCDPISGHDNLYWYRRVMGKEIKFLLHFVKESKQDESGMPNNRFLAERTGGTYSTLKVQPAELEDSGVYFCASSQDFRGSYGYTFGSGTRLTVV.

The chain uses TRBV29-1 and TRBJ1-1; TRBD1 might be the D (6 bases). This CDR3 has 13 residues. CDR1 SQVTM and CDR2 ANQGSEA come from the germline V gene. V was pared by 8 bases and J by 6 bases, with 19 bases between. This CDR3 reads CSPDQGNGAEAFF. CDR3 coding DNA: TGCAGCCCGGACCAGGGGAATGGGGCTGAAGCTTTCTTT.